Listed below are T cell receptor beta chains from one sample, sequenced in a study of memory CD4+ T cells and cytomegalovirus serostatus. Sequencing was performed with immunoSEQ multiplex PCR; in TCRdb, only in-frame clones are kept and a portion is missing. The table has about 50,000 clones, under 90% seen once. Sequencing input: memory CD4+ T cells from blood. The receptors were gathered from an adult in good health and CMV-seronegative. The CDR3 runs from the conserved cysteine through the conserved F or W. D genes are given only for firm matches. Clone size is shown for a subset of rows, as once, few, many or a class of expanded clone.

>TRBJ1-5|-|-|TRBV7-9
CASSLALNQPQHF
TGTGCCAGCAGCTTAGCACTAAATCAGCCCCAGCATTTT
>TRBJ1-3|-|-|TRBV6-4
CASFQISGNTIYF
TGTGCCAGCTTCCAAATCTCTGGAAACACCATATATTTT
>TRBJ2-3|TRBD1|-|TRBV2
CASSDRGLGTDTQYF
TGTGCCAGCAGTGACAGGGGGCTCGGCACAGATACGCAGTATTTT
>TRBJ1-3|-|-|TRBV6-5
CASSKSGNTIYF
TGTGCCAGCAGTAAGTCTGGAAACACCATATATTTT
>TRBJ2-5|-|-|TRBV2
CASRQEQETQYF
TGTGCCAGTCGACAGGAGCAAGAGACCCAGTACTTC
>TRBJ2-4|-|-|TRBV4-1
CASSGQGAKNIQYF
TGCGCCAGCAGCGGGCAGGGGGCCAAAAACATTCAGTACTTC
>TRBJ2-7|-|-|TRBV6-6
CASSGGQLGEQYF
TGTGCCAGCAGTGGTGGACAGTTGGGGGAGCAGTACTTC
>TRBJ1-4|-|-|TRBV5-6
CASSLVGQGGANEKLFF
TGTGCCAGCAGCTTGGTTGGCCAGGGAGGCGCTAATGAAAAACTGTTTTTT
>TRBJ1-4|TRBD1|-|TRBV11-2
CASSIGQGRGEKLFF
TGTGCCAGCAGCATCGGACAGGGGAGGGGAGAAAAACTGTTTTTT
>TRBJ1-5|-|-|TRBV28
CASSLSGRPELVQHF
TGTGCCAGCAGTTTATCCGGGAGGCCCGAATTGGTCCAGCATTTT
>TRBJ2-7|TRBD1|once|TRBV7-6
CASSSRDRDEQYF
TGTGCCAGCAGCTCAAGGGACAGGGACGAGCAGTACTTC
>TRBJ2-2|-|-|TRBV7-9
CAVIGAGALNTGELFF
TGTGCCGTCATCGGGGCGGGGGCCTTAAACACCGGGGAGCTGTTTTTT
>TRBJ1-6|-|-|TRBV6-1
CASSERVFNSPLHF
TGTGCCAGCAGTGAGCGGGTTTTTAATTCACCCCTCCACTTT
>TRBJ2-1|TRBD1|-|TRBV19
CASSLYPGTGTDNEQFF
TGTGCCAGTAGTTTGTACCCTGGGACAGGGACAGACAATGAGCAGTTCTTC
>TRBJ2-7|TRBD2|-|TRBV4-2
CASSPQVGLAATYEQYF
TGTGCCAGCAGCCCTCAAGTAGGACTAGCGGCAACCTACGAGCAGTACTTC
>TRBJ2-1|TRBD2|-|TRBV7-9
CASSLARGADEQFF
TGTGCCAGCAGCCTCGCGCGGGGGGCCGATGAGCAGTTCTTC
>TRBJ1-6|-|-|TRBV9
CASSPGTSSTLHF
TGTGCCAGCAGCCCTGGGACATCATCTACCCTCCACTTT
>TRBJ2-2|-|few|TRBV6-5
CASSYSTSVRELFF
TGTGCCAGCAGTTACTCGACAAGCGTCCGGGAGCTGTTTTTT
>TRBJ2-7|TRBD1|-|TRBV18
CASSPGQGWYEQYF
TGTGCCAGCTCACCAGGACAGGGGTGGTACGAGCAGTACTTC
>TRBJ1-6|TRBD1|-|TRBV5-1
CASKPGQVISPLHF
TGCGCCAGCAAGCCGGGACAGGTGATTTCACCCCTCCACTTT
>TRBJ1-1|TRBD1|-|TRBV6-5
CASSYSIRQGDTEAFF
TGTGCCAGCAGTTACTCGATTCGGCAGGGGGACACTGAAGCTTTCTTT
>TRBJ2-2|-|-|TRBV6-5
CASSVQANTGELFF
TGTGCCAGCAGTGTACAGGCGAACACCGGGGAGCTGTTTTTT
>TRBJ2-3|TRBD2|-|TRBV5-1
CASSFRAGGTDTQYF
TGCGCCAGCAGCTTCCGAGCGGGGGGGACAGATACGCAGTATTTT
>TRBJ1-1|-|-|TRBV29-1
CSVSPGGGTEAFF
TGCAGCGTTAGCCCCGGGGGAGGCACTGAAGCTTTCTTT
>TRBJ1-6|TRBD1|-|TRBV19
CASSRRQGDSPLHF
TGTGCCAGTAGCCGCAGACAGGGGGATTCACCCCTCCACTTT
>TRBJ2-7|-|-|TRBV15
CATSRDTRSGYEQYF
TGTGCCACCAGCAGAGATACTCGTTCTGGCTACGAGCAGTACTTC
>TRBJ1-2|-|-|TRBV7-9
CASSGASGYGYTF
TGTGCCAGCAGCGGGGCAAGCGGCTATGGCTACACCTTC
>TRBJ2-5|-|-|TRBV2
CASSEPFRETQYF
TGTGCCAGCAGTGAACCTTTTCGGGAGACCCAGTACTTC
>TRBJ1-3|-|few|TRBV19
CASSFDRSSGNTIYF
TGTGCCAGTAGTTTCGACAGGAGCTCTGGAAACACCATATATTTT
>TRBJ1-1|-|few|TRBV10-3
CAISVTVGNTEAFF
TGTGCCATCAGTGTCACAGTAGGAAACACTGAAGCTTTCTTT
>TRBJ2-3|-|-|TRBV11-2
CASSAQSTDTQYF
TGTGCCAGCAGCGCACAATCCACAGATACGCAGTATTTT
>TRBJ2-1|TRBD2|few|TRBV11-3
CASSLDQAGTSANNEQFF
TGTGCCAGCAGCTTAGACCAAGCCGGGACTAGTGCCAACAATGAGCAGTTCTTC
>TRBJ2-7|TRBD2|-|TRBV4-2
CASSQGAGGPQSYEQYF
TGTGCCAGCAGCCAGGGGGCGGGGGGGCCTCAGTCCTACGAGCAGTACTTC
>TRBJ1-4|-|once|TRBV6-6
CASSPRGFNEKLFF
TGTGCCAGCAGCCCGCGGGGGTTTAATGAAAAACTGTTTTTT
>TRBJ1-2|-|-|TRBV27
CASSLSSGVGGYGYTF
TGTGCCAGCAGTTTGAGCTCAGGGGTTGGCGGTTATGGCTACACCTTC
>TRBJ2-5|TRBD2|-|TRBV4-1
CASSQDLAGTGETQYF
TGCGCCAGCAGCCAAGATCTAGCGGGGACGGGAGAGACCCAGTACTTC
>TRBJ1-3|TRBD1|-|TRBV6-5
CASSLTGGSGNTIYF
TGTGCCAGCAGCCTGACAGGGGGCTCTGGAAACACCATATATTTT
>TRBJ2-1|TRBD1|-|TRBV2
CASSLDANAGGNEQFF
TGTGCCAGCAGCTTGGACGCTAACGCAGGGGGTAATGAGCAGTTCTTC
>TRBJ1-3|-|-|TRBV4-1
CASSQEAVGTIYF
TGCGCCAGCAGCCAAGAAGCCGTTGGCACCATATATTTT
>TRBJ1-2|-|few|TRBV7-2
CASSSFSIQGSSYGYTF
TGTGCCAGCAGCTCCTTTTCTATACAGGGTTCGTCCTATGGCTACACCTTC
>TRBJ1-2|-|-|TRBV5-4
CASSLAVGGGYGYTF
TGTGCCAGCAGCTTGGCCGTCGGGGGCGGTTATGGCTACACCTTC
>TRBJ1-1|-|-|TRBV7-8
CASSLPDGGTEAFF
TGTGCCAGCAGCCTTCCGGACGGGGGCACTGAAGCTTTCTTT
>TRBJ2-2|TRBD2|-|TRBV18
CASSPFGGANTGELFF
TGTGCCAGCTCACCATTCGGGGGGGCGAACACCGGGGAGCTGTTTTTT
>TRBJ1-2|-|-|TRBV2
CASSVRGGYTF
TGTGCCAGCAGTGTCAGGGGAGGTTACACCTTC
>TRBJ1-5|TRBD1|-|TRBV19
CASSLDRGQPQHF
TGTGCCAGTAGCCTGGACAGGGGACAGCCCCAGCATTTT
>TRBJ2-1|-|-|TRBV5-3
CARSPGMNDEQFF
TGTGCCAGAAGCCCCGGGATGAACGATGAGCAGTTCTTC
>TRBJ2-7|-|-|TRBV19
CASSSGGAEVQYF
TGTGCCAGTAGTAGCGGGGGCGCGGAGGTGCAGTACTTC
>TRBJ2-7|-|-|TRBV30
CAWSSLIGAEQYF
TGTGCCTGGAGTTCTCTCATTGGCGCCGAGCAGTACTTC